Each of the 10 T cell receptor beta chains below was sequenced from the same sample in a study of cytomegalovirus exposure and HLA in healthy donors. A multiplex PCR was run with 60 Vbeta primers and 13 Jbeta primers. TCRdb's copy holds only in-frame clones and misses some; the assay was immunoSEQ multiplex PCR. The sample comprises 150,000 to 200,000 clones, more than 9.5% of which are singletons, and 7.8% rests with the top ten. What was sequenced was PBMCs. The origin of the receptors is a man aged 50-59 years in good health and CMV-seropositive.

V and J are TRBV28 and TRBJ2-5, with TRBD1 matching over 7 bases. Trimming took 5 bases from V and 1 from J; bases not matched to a gene: 7. The CDR3 length is 15 residues. Per germline, CDR1 MDHEN and CDR2 SYDVKM. CDR3 sequence reads: CASSQPGTAQETQYF. The CDR3 coding sequence is TGTGCCAGCAGTCAACCCGGGACAGCCCAAGAGACCCAGTACTTC.

This clone was detected only a few times. The rearrangement joins TRBV11-2 to TRBJ1-6; no definite D call. V was shortened by 5 bases and J by 6 bases, with 14 bases between the two germline ends. The CDR3 totals 15 residues. CDR1 and CDR2 (germline): SGHAT, FQNNGV. Written as DNA, the CDR3 is TGTGCCAGCAGCCCAGGACTATCCCTTAATTCACCCCTCCACTTT. Its translation is CASSPGLSLNSPLHF.

This clone was detected only a few times. The chain combines TRBV5-6 with TRBJ1-3; no clear D gene. The CDR3 is 17 residues long. Germline CDR1 and CDR2: SGHDT and YYEEEE. The V end was cut by 5 bases, the J end by 7 bases, with 25 bases between. The CDR3 DNA sequence: TGTGCCAGCAGGATTTCAAGAGGGTTATTTATTCCCAACACCATATATTTT. Its protein product is CASRISRGLFIPNTIYF.

This clone turned up a few times. V is TRBV5-4 and J is TRBJ1-1; 7 bases map to TRBD1. The CDR3 loop spans 14 amino acids. V lost 3 bases, J lost 1 base, and 3 bases stayed unmatched. Per the germline V gene, CDR1 is SGHNT and CDR2 is YYREEE (reference sequence). The CDR3 region has the DNA TGTGCCAGCAGCTCGGGGACAGCGAACACTGAAGCTTTCTTT. The encoded protein is CASSSGTANTEAFF.

The rearrangement joins TRBV9 to TRBJ2-3; TRBD2 aligns across 13 bases. Germline trimming cut 2 bases from V and 4 bases from J; bases unmatched to any gene: 1. Germline-derived CDR1 and CDR2 are SGDLS and YYNGEE. The CDR3 loop spans 15 amino acids. CDR3 DNA: TGTGCCAGCAGCGTTACTAGCGGGGGGGCAGATACGCAGTATTTT. Translated: CASSVTSGGADTQYF.

The table lists this clone with a few counts. The V and J genes are TRBV7-9 and TRBJ2-1; tentative D call: TRBD1 (5 bases). Trimming removed 5 bases at V and 1 base at J, with 9 bases between. Germline CDR1 is SEHNR and CDR2 is FQNEAQ (reference sequence). This CDR3 has 14 amino acids. CDR3 region: CASSLRASYNEQFF. The CDR3, as DNA: TGTGCCAGCAGCCTCAGGGCGTCCTACAATGAGCAGTTCTTC. Supplemented by reference TRBV7-9 and TRBJ2-1, the full variable domain reads DTGVSQNPRHKITKRGQNVTFRCDPISEHNRLYWYRQTLGQGPEFLTYFQNEAQLEKSRLLSDRFSAERPKGSFSTLEIQRTEQGDSAMYLCASSLRASYNEQFFGPGTRLTVL.

The rearrangement joins TRBV2 to TRBJ1-4; D call uncertain. Germline CDR1 and CDR2: SNHLY and FYNNEI. The length of the CDR3 is 13 residues. The CDR3 loop is CANQRSGGEKLFF. CDR3 DNA: TGTGCTAACCAGCGATCGGGAGGGGAAAAACTGTTTTTT. The variable domain in full, with the rest retrieved from reference TRBV2 and TRBJ1-4, is EPEVTQTPSHQVTQMGQEVILRCVPISNHLYFYWYRQILGQKVEFLVSFYNNEISEKSEIFDDQFSVERPDGSNFTLKIRSTKLEDSAMYFCANQRSGGEKLFFGSGTQLSVL.

The chain uses TRBV5-1 and TRBJ2-3, with TRBD1 identical over 8 bases. The CDR3 loop spans 15 amino acids. Germline CDR1 SGHRS, CDR2 YFSETQ. V shed 4 bases, J shed 1 base, and the junction held 5 bases outside the gene matches. The CDR3 DNA reads as TGCGCCAGCAGCATCGGACAGGGTCGCACAGATACGCAGTATTTT. Translated, it gives CASSIGQGRTDTQYF.

This clone came up a few times. The V gene is TRBV21-1, the J gene TRBJ1-6; the table's TRBD1 call for D was not verified on the DNA. TRBV21-1 has pseudogene status. The CDR3 is 16 residues long. The CDR3 nucleotides are TGTGCCAGCAGCTATTCACGAGGGACAGAGAATTCACCCCTCCACTTT. Translated: CASSYSRGTENSPLHF.

There are a few counts of this clone. This chain connects TRBV6-1 to TRBJ1-2, with 10 bases fitting TRBD1. Germline values: CDR1 MNHNS, CDR2 SASEGT. CDR3 length: 15 residues. Trimming removed 4 bases from V and 4 bases from J; junction bases left unmatched: 6. The CDR3 region is CASSAAGQGTYGYTF. CDR3 in DNA: TGTGCCAGCAGTGCAGCGGGACAGGGGACCTATGGCTACACCTTC.